The TCR beta chain described here comes from a study of identifying expanded T cells in peripheral blood (dated by TCRdb to 2018 to 2020). Notes on the research overall: Technical replicates were generated by sequencing separate aliquots of the same genomic DNA pool, with four replicates compared pairwise. Overall study outcomes, separate from this receptor: Across all healthy-donor time intervals, the beta-binomial model significantly lowered both the number of clones called differentially abundant and the false-positive rate. The binomial model flagged about 1.3 differentially abundant clones between technical replicates but 15 to 17 over around 2 weeks and about 19 over about 4 weeks. The authors expected biological variance in healthy repertoires might increase further over much longer intervals such as months to years. Across all healthy donors, variance in clone template counts between roughly 2-week samples was found to increase significantly with total template count.

During the collection period, no immune events, such as infections, were documented for the healthy donors. To calibrate time-dependent variance in a beta-binomial model of T-cell clone differential abundance, blood repertoires from healthy donors were used as a training cohort. The training cohort comprised some 10 healthy donors, 3 female and 7 male. On average the donors were 43 years old, and their ages spanned about 25 to 64 years. Whole blood, obtained from a commercial supplier, was collected from each healthy donor at three time points spaced about 2 weeks apart. For immunosequencing, genomic DNA was extracted from unsorted whole blood. The cysteine opens and the phenylalanine closes a CDR3 of 13 amino acids. The read is trimmed to its CDR3 DNA, 39 bases read in frame from base 1. V was cut back by 3 bases and J by 6 bases, leaving a gap of 11 bases between them. In the germline V gene (reference sequence), CDR1 corresponds to LNHDA and CDR2 to SQIVND.

Turning to this clone: Its antigen is unknown. There are no base qualities to consult, and no much larger clone falls within one base.

The immunoSEQ Assay, which relies on bias-controlled multiplex PCR amplification of genomic DNA, was used to profile TCRbeta CDR3 regions. Per the source publication's procedure: To quantify the absolute abundance of each unique TCRbeta CDR3 region, the sequences were collapsed and filtered. Differential abundance was tested with two models: a binomial (Fisher-equivalent) model and a beta-binomial model that adds time-dependent variance fitted from healthy donors. Clones with fewer than 5 combined templates were excluded, and clones with Benjamini-Hochberg FDR below 0.01 were called differentially abundant. Beta-binomial variance was modeled as a function of total template count across the two samples using the form v = (b*log(k)+a)^2. Entries here come from immuneACCESS through TCRdb and include only in-frame sequences with V and J called. Some clones fail to appear in such tables; in the studies checked, an unresolved V gene covers under half of the shortfall, and the cause of the remainder is unknown. D and trimming come from the DNA, and the V and J calls and clone size come from that table. This sample holds tens of thousands of clones; roughly 81% were observed only once. The top ten clonotypes cover roughly 18% of the sample.

The TCR was taken from a person aged 18-70 years in good health. The chain employs TRBV19 and TRBJ1-1; a weak D assignment points to TRBD1 (5 bases agree). Sequenced sample: blood. The sequenced DNA is TGTGCCAGTAGTATGGGACGGCAGCCTGAAGCTTTCTTT. This yields the protein CASSMGRQPEAFF.